Here is one TCR beta chain with its context. This CDR3 contains 15 residues. V was pared by 5 bases and J by 0 bases, with 5 bases of the junction left unmatched. From germline, CDR1 is SEHNR and CDR2 FQNEAQ (reference sequence). Original data processing: It was from reference gene primer amplification that nucleated cell counts were estimated. Assay: immunoSEQ multiplex PCR; the TCRdb copy retains only in-frame clones and omits some. That table furnishes V, J and clone size, whereas the DNA furnished D and trimming. Counted here are 100,000 to 110,000 clones, approximately 90% occurring once; the ten biggest clones make up about 2.2%. This entry belongs to a study of blood T cell repertoires in COVID-19. Study-level background: COVID-19 samples from acute and convalescent phases originated in the United States, Italy and Spain. From T cells, B-cell-depleted T cells, or PBMCs came the material, which was cDNA or gDNA.

Sequenced: peripheral blood. The chain combines TRBV7-9 with TRBJ2-3; the match to TRBD1 covers 7 bases. The clonotype comes from a man aged 45 to 65 with active COVID-19. The CDR3 loop is CASSPGQLSTDTQYF. CDR3 sequence (DNA): TGTGCCAGCAGCCCGGGACAGCTAAGCACAGATACGCAGTATTTT.